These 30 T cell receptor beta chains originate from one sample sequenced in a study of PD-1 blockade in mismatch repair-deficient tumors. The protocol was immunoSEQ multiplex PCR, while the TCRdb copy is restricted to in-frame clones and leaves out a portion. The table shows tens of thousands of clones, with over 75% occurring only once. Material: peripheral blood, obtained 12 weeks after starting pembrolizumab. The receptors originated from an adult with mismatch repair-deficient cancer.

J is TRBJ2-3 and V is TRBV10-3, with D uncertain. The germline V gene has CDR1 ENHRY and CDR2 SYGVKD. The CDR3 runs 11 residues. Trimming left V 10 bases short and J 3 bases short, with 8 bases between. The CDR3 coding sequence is TGTGCCACCGACAAAACAGATACGCAGTATTTT. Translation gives CATDKTDTQYF.

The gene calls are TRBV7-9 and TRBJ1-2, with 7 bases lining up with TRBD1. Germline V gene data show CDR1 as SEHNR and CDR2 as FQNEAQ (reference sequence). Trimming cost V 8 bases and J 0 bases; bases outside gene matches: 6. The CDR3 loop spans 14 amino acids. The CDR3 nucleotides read TGTGCCAGCCAACGGGACAGAGCTAACTATGGCTACACCTTC. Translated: CASQRDRANYGYTF.

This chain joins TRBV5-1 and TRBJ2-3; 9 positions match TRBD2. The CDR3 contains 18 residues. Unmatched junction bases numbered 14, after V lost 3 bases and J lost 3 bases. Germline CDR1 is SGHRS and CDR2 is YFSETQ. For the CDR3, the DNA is TGCGCCAGCAGCTCCGGAGGGCTAGCGGGACGGGAGACAGATACGCAGTATTTT. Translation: CASSSGGLAGRETDTQYF.

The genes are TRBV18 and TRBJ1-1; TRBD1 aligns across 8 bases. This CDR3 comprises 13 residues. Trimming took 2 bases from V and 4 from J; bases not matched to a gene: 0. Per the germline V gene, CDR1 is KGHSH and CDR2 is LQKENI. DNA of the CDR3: TGTGCCAGCTCACCAACAGGGGGCACTGAAGCTTTCTTT. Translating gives CASSPTGGTEAFF.

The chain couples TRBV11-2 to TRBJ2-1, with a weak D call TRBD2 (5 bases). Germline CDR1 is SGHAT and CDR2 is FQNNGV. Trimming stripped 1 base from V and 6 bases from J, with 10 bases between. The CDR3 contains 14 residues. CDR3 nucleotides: TGTGCCAGCAGCTTAGGGGTAGCGCCCAATGAGCAGTTCTTC. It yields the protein CASSLGVAPNEQFF.

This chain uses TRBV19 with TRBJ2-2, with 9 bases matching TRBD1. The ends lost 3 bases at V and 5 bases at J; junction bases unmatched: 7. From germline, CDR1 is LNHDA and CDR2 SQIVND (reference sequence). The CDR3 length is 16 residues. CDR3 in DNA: TGTGCCAGTAGTATTCGGTCGGGACAGGGAACCGGGGAGCTGTTTTTT. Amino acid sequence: CASSIRSGQGTGELFF.

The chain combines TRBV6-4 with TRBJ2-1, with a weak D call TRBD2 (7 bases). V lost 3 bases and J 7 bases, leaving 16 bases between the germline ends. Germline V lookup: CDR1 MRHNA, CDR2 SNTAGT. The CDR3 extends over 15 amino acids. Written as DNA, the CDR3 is TGTGCCAGCAGTGATGAGGGGGAGGGCCTTAATGAGCAGTTCTTC. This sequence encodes CASSDEGEGLNEQFF.

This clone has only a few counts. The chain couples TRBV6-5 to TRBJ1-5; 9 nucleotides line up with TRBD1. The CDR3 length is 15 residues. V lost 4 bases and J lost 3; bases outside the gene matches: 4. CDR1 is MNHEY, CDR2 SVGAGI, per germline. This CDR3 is CASSSGQGLNQPQHF. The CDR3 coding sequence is TGTGCCAGCAGTTCGGGACAGGGACTCAATCAGCCCCAGCATTTT.

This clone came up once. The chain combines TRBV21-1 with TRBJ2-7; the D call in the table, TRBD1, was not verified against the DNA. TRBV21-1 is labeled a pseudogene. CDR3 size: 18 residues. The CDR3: CASSKAYGTGQGVYEQYF. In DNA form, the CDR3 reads TGTGCCAGCAGCAAAGCGTATGGTACGGGACAGGGGGTCTACGAGCAGTACTTC.

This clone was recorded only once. Here the CDR3 DNA reads TGCGCCAGCAGGCTGACTAGCGGGAGTTCAAATGAGCAGTTCTTC. Protein product: CASRLTSGSSNEQFF. The V and J genes are TRBV4-1 and TRBJ2-1, with 12 bases fitting TRBD2. The CDR3 loop spans 15 amino acids. The trim removed 6 bases at V and 7 bases at J, leaving 7 bases unmatched. CDR1 and CDR2 (germline): MGHRA, YSYEKL.

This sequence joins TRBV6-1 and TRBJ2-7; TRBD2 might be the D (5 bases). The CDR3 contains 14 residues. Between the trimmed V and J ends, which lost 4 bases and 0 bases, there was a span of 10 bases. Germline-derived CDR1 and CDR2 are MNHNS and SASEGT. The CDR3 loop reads CASSGTFSSYEQYF. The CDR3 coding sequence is TGTGCCAGCAGTGGGACTTTTAGCTCCTACGAGCAGTACTTC.

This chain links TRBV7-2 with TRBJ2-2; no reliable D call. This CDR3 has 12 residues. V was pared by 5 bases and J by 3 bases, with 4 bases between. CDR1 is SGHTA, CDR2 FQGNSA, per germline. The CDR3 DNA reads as TGTGCCAGCAGCAAGTACACCGGGGAGCTGTTTTTT. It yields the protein CASSKYTGELFF.

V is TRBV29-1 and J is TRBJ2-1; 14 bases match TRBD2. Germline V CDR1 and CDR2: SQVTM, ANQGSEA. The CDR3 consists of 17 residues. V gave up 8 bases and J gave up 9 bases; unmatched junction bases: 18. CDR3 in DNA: TGCAGCAGCTCCTCAACCCGGGGACTAGCGGGAGTAGGTGAGCAGTTCTTC. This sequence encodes CSSSSTRGLAGVGEQFF.

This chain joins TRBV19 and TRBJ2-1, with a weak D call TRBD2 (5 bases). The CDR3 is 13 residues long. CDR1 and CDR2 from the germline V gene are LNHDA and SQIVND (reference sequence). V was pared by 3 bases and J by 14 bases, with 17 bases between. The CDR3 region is CASSIGRTIGEFF. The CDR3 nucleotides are TGTGCCAGTAGTATCGGTAGGACGATCGGGGAGTTCTTC.

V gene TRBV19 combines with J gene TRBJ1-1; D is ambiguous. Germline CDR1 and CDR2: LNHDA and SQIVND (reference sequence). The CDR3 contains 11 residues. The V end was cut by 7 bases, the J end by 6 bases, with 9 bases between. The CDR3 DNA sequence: TGTGCCAGTAAGATTATGGCTGAAGCTTTCTTT. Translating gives CASKIMAEAFF.

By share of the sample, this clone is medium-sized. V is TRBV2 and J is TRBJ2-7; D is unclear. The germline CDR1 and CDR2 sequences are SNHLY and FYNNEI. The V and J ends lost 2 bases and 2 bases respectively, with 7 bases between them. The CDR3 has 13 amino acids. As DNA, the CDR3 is TGTGCCAGCAGTGAACGTTCTACCTACGAGCAGTACTTC. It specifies CASSERSTYEQYF.

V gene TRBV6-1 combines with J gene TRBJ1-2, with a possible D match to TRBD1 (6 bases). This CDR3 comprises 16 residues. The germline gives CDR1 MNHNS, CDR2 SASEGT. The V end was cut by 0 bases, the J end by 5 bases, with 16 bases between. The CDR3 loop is CASSEAVGGNIYGYTF. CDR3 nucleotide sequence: TGTGCCAGCAGTGAAGCGGTGGGGGGCAATATTTATGGCTACACCTTC.

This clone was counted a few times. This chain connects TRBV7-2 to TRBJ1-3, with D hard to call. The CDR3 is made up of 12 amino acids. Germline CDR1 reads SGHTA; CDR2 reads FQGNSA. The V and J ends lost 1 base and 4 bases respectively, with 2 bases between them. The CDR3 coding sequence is TGTGCCAGCAGCTTAGGGGGAAACACCATATATTTT. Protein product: CASSLGGNTIYF.

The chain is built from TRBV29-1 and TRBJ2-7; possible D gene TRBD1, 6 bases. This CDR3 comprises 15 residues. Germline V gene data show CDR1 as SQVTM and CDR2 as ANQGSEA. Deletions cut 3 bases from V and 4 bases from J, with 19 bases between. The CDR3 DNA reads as TGCAGCGTTGACGGGCTGTCAGGGGTCCGGTACGAGCAGTACTTC. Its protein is CSVDGLSGVRYEQYF.

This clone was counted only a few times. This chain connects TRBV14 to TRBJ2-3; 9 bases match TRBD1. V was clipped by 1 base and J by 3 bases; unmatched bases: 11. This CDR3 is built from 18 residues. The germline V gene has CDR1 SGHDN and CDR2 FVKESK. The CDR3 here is CASSQVMGWDRATDTQYF. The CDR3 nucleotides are TGTGCCAGCAGCCAAGTTATGGGATGGGACAGGGCGACAGATACGCAGTATTTT.

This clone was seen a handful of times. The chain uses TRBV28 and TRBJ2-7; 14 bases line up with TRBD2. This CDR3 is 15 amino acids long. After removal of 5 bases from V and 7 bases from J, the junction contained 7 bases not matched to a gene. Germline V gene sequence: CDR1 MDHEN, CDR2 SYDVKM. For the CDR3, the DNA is TGTGCCAGCAGTGTCGGGACTAGCGGGAGTGAAGAGCAGTACTTC. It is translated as CASSVGTSGSEEQYF.

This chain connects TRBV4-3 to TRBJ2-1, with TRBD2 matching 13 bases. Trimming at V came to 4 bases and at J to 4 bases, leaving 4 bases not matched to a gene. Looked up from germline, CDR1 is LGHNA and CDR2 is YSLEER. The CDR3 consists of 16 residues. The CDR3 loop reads CASSRTSGSAYNEQFF. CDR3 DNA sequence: TGCGCCAGCAGCCGGACTAGCGGGAGTGCATACAATGAGCAGTTCTTC.

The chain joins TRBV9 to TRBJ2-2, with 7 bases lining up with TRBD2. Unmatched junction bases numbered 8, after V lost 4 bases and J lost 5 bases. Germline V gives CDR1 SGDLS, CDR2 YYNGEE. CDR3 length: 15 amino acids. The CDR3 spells CASSHRLALTGELFF. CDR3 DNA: TGTGCCAGCAGCCACCGACTAGCCCTAACCGGGGAGCTGTTTTTT.

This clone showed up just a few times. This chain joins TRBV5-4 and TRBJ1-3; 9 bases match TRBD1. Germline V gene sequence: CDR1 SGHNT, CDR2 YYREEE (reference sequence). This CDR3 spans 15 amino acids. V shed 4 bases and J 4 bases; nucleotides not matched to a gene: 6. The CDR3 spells CASSIQGAEGNTIYF. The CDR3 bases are TGTGCCAGCAGCATACAGGGGGCGGAGGGAAACACCATATATTTT. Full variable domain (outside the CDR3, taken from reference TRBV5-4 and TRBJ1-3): ETGVTQSPTHLIKTRGQQVTLRCSSQSGHNTVSWYQQALGQGPQFIFQYYREEENGRGNFPPRFSGLQFPNYSSELNVNALELDDSALYLCASSIQGAEGNTIYFGEGSWLTVV.

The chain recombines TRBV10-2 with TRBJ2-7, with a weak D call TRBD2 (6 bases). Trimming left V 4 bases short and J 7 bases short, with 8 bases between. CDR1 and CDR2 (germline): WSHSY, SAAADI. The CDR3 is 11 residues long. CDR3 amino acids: CASSAREEQYF. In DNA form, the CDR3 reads TGCGCCAGCAGTGCACGGGAGGAGCAGTACTTC.

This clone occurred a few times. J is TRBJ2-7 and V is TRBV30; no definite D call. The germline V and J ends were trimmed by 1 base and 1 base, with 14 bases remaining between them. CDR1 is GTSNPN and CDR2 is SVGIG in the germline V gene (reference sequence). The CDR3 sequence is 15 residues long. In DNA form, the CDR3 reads TGTGCCTGGAGTGGGTCGGGCCTCACGTCCTACGAGCAGTACTTC. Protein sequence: CAWSGSGLTSYEQYF.

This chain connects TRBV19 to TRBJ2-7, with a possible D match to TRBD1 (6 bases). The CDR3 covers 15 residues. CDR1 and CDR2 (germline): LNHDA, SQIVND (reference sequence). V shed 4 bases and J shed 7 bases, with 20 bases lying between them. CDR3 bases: TGTGCCAGTAGTACGCCCGGGACACCCTTCGGGGAGCAGTACTTC. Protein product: CASSTPGTPFGEQYF.

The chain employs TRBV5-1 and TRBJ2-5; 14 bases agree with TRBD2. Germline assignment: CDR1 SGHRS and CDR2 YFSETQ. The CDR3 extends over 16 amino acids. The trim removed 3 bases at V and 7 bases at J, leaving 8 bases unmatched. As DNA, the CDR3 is TGCGCCAGCAGCTCAGGGACTAGCGGGAGAGCGGTGACCCAGTACTTC. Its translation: CASSSGTSGRAVTQYF.

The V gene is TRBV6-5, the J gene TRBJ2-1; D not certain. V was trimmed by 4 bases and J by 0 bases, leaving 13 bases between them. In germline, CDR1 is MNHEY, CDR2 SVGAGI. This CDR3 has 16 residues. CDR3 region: CASSSPSTSSYNEQFF. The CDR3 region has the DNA TGTGCCAGCAGTTCCCCCTCCACAAGCTCCTACAATGAGCAGTTCTTC.

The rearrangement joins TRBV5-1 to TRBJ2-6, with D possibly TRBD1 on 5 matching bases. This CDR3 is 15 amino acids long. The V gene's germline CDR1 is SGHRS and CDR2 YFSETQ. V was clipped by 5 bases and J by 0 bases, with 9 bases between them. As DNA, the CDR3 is TGCGCCAGCAGGCAAGACAGCTCTGGGGCCAACGTCCTGACTTTC. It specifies CASRQDSSGANVLTF.